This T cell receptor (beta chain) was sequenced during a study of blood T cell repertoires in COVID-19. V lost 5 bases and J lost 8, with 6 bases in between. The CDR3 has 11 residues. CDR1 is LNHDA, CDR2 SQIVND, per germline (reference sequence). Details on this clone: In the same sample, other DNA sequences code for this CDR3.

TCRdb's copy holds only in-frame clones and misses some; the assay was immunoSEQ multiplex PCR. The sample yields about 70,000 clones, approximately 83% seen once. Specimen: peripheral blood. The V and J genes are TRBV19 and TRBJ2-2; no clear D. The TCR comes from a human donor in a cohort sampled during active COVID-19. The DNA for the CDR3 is TGTGCCAGTAGTGGGCGAGGGGAGCTGTTTTTT. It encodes CASSGRGELFF.